The next 8 T cell receptor beta chains were all read from a single sample in a study of T cell repertoires in ileal Crohn's disease. Sequencing was performed with immunoSEQ multiplex PCR; in TCRdb, only in-frame clones are kept and a portion is missing. The repertoire has about 15,000 clones, nearly 85% of them found once; the top ten carry 6% to 7%. The sequencing sample was made of ileal tissue. The source is an adult with Crohn's disease.

V is TRBV11-2 and J is TRBJ2-7, with D possibly matching TRBD2 (5 bases). Per the germline V gene, CDR1 is SGHAT and CDR2 is FQNNGV. The V and J ends lost 3 bases and 3 bases respectively, with 15 bases between them. The CDR3 sequence is 15 residues long. CDR3 nucleotides: TGTGCCAGCAGCTTCTTGTGGGAGTCGTACTACGAGCAGTACTTC. It is translated as CASSFLWESYYEQYF.

V and J are TRBV14 and TRBJ1-1, with a possible D match to TRBD1 (5 bases). This CDR3 is 13 amino acids long. Germline-derived CDR1 and CDR2 are SGHDN and FVKESK. Trimming removed 4 bases at V and 0 bases at J, with 6 bases between. The CDR3 nucleotides are TGTGCCAGCAGCCGGGGCTTGAACACTGAAGCTTTCTTT. Translation: CASSRGLNTEAFF. The complete variable domain, with remaining parts taken from reference TRBV14 and TRBJ1-1, reads EAGVTQFPSHSVIEKGQTVTLRCDPISGHDNLYWYRRVMGKEIKFLLHFVKESKQDESGMPNNRFLAERTGGTYSTLKVQPAELEDSGVYFCASSRGLNTEAFFGQGTRLTVV.

The rearrangement uses TRBV11-1 and TRBJ1-3; D is possibly TRBD1 (6 bases). Looked up from germline, CDR1 is SGHAT and CDR2 is FQDESV (reference sequence). The CDR3 sequence is 14 residues long. V lost 3 bases and J lost 5, with 11 bases in between. CDR3 region: CASSFSGQRNTIYF. In DNA, the CDR3 is TGTGCCAGCAGCTTCTCAGGACAGAGAAACACCATATATTTT.

The chain employs TRBV29-1 and TRBJ2-7; 8 bases map to TRBD1. CDR3 length: 13 amino acids. Trimming removed 6 bases from V and 5 bases from J; junction bases left unmatched: 9. Germline V lookup: CDR1 SQVTM, CDR2 ANQGSEA. CDR3 sequence: CSVARTGNNEQYF. The CDR3 DNA reads as TGCAGCGTCGCAAGGACAGGGAATAACGAGCAGTACTTC.

The chain employs TRBV7-3 and TRBJ1-1, with D possibly matching TRBD1 (6 bases). Germline CDR1 is SGHTA and CDR2 is FQGTGA. This CDR3 region has 15 residues. V was pared by 5 bases and J by 5 bases, with 18 bases between. The CDR3 is CASSPNSGGRTEAFF. The CDR3 nucleotides read TGTGCCAGCAGCCCGAACAGCGGGGGGCGGACTGAAGCTTTCTTT.

The V gene is TRBV27, the J gene TRBJ2-7, with 7 positions matching TRBD2. This CDR3 has 14 residues. The V gene's germline CDR1 is MNHEY and CDR2 SMNVEV (reference sequence). The ends lost 10 bases at V and 0 bases at J; junction bases unmatched: 9. The CDR3 DNA is TGTGCCACACGTCTGAGCGGGGCCTCCTACGAGCAGTACTTC. It translates to CATRLSGASYEQYF.

In nucleotides, the CDR3 is TGTGCCAGCAGTTCCCCCCGCGGGGACACTGAAGCTTTCTTT. Translating it yields CASSSPRGDTEAFF. This sequence joins TRBV6-5 and TRBJ1-1; D not resolved. The CDR3 is 14 residues long. Deletions cut 4 bases from V and 3 bases from J, with 12 bases between. Germline V CDR1 and CDR2: MNHEY, SVGAGI.

On this clone itself: One end of the junction varies from germline; a read error may be responsible. The chain uses TRBV30 and TRBJ2-1, with D perhaps matching TRBD2 (6 bases). The CDR3 has 13 amino acids. CDR1 is GTSNPN, CDR2 SVGIG, per germline (reference sequence). The chain's CDR3 is CAWSVRSGTPGVF. The CDR3 DNA sequence: TGTGCCTGGAGTGTACGGTCCGGGACTCCGGGAGTCTTC.